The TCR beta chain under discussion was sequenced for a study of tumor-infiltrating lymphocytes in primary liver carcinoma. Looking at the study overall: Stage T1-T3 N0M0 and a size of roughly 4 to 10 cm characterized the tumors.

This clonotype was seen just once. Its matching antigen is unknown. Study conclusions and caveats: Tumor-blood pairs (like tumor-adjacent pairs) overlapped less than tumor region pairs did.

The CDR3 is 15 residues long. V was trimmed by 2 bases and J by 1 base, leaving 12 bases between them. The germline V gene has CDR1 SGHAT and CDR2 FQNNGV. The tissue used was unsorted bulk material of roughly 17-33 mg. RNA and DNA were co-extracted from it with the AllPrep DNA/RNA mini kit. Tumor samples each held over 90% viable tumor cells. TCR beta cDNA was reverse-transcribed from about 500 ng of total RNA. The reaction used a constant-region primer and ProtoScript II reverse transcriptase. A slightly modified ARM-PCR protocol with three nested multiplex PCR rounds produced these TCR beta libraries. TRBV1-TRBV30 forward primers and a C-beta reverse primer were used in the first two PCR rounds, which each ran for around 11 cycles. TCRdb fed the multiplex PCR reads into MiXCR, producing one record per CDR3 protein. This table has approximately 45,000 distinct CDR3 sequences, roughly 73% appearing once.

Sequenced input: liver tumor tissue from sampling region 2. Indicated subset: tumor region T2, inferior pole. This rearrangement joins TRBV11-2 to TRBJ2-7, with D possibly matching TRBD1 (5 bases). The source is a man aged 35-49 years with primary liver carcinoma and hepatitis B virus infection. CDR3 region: CASSLTAGLSYEQYF. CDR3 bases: TGTGCCAGCAGCTTAACGGCAGGGCTTTCCTACGAGCAGTACTTC. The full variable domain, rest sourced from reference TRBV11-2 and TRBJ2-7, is EAGVAQSPRYKIIEKRQSVAFWCNPISGHATLYWYQQILGQGPKLLIQFQNNGVVDDSQLPKDRFSAERLKGVDSTLKIQPAKLEDSAVYLCASSLTAGLSYEQYFGPGTRLTVT.